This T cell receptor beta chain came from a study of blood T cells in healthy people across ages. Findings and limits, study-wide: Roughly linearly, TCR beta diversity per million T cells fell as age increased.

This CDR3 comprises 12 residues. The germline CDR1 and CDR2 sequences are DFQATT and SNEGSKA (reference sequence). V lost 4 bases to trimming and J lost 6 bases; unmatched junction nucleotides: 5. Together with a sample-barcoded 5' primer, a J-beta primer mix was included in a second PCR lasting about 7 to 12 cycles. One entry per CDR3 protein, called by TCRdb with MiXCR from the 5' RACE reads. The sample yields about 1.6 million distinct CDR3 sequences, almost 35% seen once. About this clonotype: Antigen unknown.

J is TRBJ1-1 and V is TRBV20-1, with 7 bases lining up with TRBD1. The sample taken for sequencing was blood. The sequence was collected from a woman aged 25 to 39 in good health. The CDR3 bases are TGCAGTGCTACAGGGGGAAGAGCTGAAGCTTTCTTT. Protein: CSATGGRAEAFF.